This is a list of T cell receptor beta chains from one sample in a study of T-cell memory formation after mild COVID-19. Using its own MiXCR run on the 5' RACE reads, TCRdb lists one record per CDR3 protein. The sample lists about 450,000 distinct CDR3 sequences; less than 25% were seen once. The sample consisted of PBMCs or a T cell subset sorted from them (not recorded which). These receptor sequences come from an adult woman who had mild COVID-19 (a few samples of this study predate the infection). Cell type and time point are not known. Each CDR3 is given with its conserved first and last residue. A D gene is named only where the DNA matches it firmly. Size is omitted from some rows. Given values are once, few, many or a class for expanded clones.

abundance,v_gene,d_gene,len,j_gene,CDR3aa,CDR3nt
once,TRBV27,TRBD1,16,TRBJ1-2,CASSPTGTGRGTGYTF,TGTGCCAGCAGTCCAACGGGGACAGGGAGGGGGACTGGCTACACCTTC
few,TRBV12-3/TRBV12-4,NA,18,TRBJ1-1,CASSFSTSSRRSRTEAFF,TGTGCCAGCAGTTTCTCAACATCTTCTCGCCGTTCGAGAACTGAAGCTTTCTTT
NA,TRBV7-6,NA,13,TRBJ1-1,CASSLADHYEAFF,TGTGCCAGCAGCTTAGCGGACCACTATGAAGCTTTCTTT
many,TRBV12-3/TRBV12-4,TRBD2,15,TRBJ2-7,CASSPIAGSSYEQYF,TGTGCCAGCAGTCCCATAGCGGGGAGCTCCTACGAGCAGTACTTC
NA,TRBV28,TRBD1,16,TRBJ2-5,CASSMTGGEVQETQYF,TGTGCCAGCAGTATGACAGGGGGCGAGGTGCAAGAGACCCAGTACTTC
NA,TRBV5-1,NA,16,TRBJ2-2,CASSLVTSGRTGELFF,TGCGCCAGCAGCTTGGTTACCTCAGGAAGGACCGGGGAGCTGTTTTTT
NA,TRBV7-2,NA,12,TRBJ1-5,CASSFSLQPQHF,TGTGCCAGCAGCTTTAGTCTTCAGCCCCAGCATTTT
NA,TRBV10-3,TRBD2,15,TRBJ2-7,CAISGGTSGMYEQYF,TGTGCCATCAGTGGGGGGACTAGCGGGATGTACGAGCAGTACTTC
NA,TRBV6-1,TRBD2,15,TRBJ2-7,CASSDPSGTPYEQYF,TGTGCCAGCAGTGACCCTAGCGGAACCCCCTACGAGCAGTACTTC
few,TRBV5-1,NA,14,TRBJ2-7,CASRFESLSYEQYF,TGCGCCAGCCGCTTTGAAAGTCTTAGCTACGAGCAGTACTTC
few,TRBV5-1,TRBD1,15,TRBJ2-5,CASSNLQGTQETQYF,TGCGCCAGCAGCAACCTACAGGGGACCCAAGAGACCCAGTACTTC
NA,TRBV5-8,TRBD1,18,TRBJ1-5,CASSAPGQGTYSNQPQHF,TGTGCCAGCAGCGCGCCGGGACAGGGGACGTATAGCAATCAGCCCCAGCATTTT
few,TRBV15,NA,15,TRBJ1-2,CATSREGQPNYGYTF,TGTGCCACCAGCAGGGAAGGACAGCCAAACTATGGCTACACCTTC
many,TRBV5-1,NA,13,TRBJ2-2,CASSTSGTGELFF,TGCGCCAGCAGCACATCAGGTACCGGGGAGCTGTTTTTT
few,TRBV5-5,TRBD1,15,TRBJ2-1,CASIWDRGHYNEQFF,TGTGCCAGCATATGGGACAGGGGGCATTACAATGAGCAGTTCTTC
NA,TRBV20-1,NA,15,TRBJ2-5,CSAPEGSDPRETQYF,TGCAGTGCCCCGGAGGGATCAGATCCCCGGGAGACCCAGTACTTC
NA,TRBV2,NA,12,TRBJ2-1,CASSGRGTEQFF,TGTGCCAGCAGTGGTCGAGGCACCGAGCAGTTCTTC
NA,TRBV2,TRBD1,16,TRBJ2-1,CASSEGGTGTGNEQFF,TGTGCCAGCAGTGAAGGGGGGACAGGGACAGGCAATGAGCAGTTCTTC
NA,TRBV29-1,TRBD2,17,TRBJ2-1,CSVAGLAGASSYNEQFF,TGCAGCGTTGCGGGGCTAGCGGGGGCCTCCTCCTACAATGAGCAGTTCTTC
few,TRBV4-2,TRBD2,16,TRBJ2-1,CASSQRSGGAFNEQFF,TGTGCCAGCAGCCAGCGTAGCGGGGGGGCGTTCAATGAGCAGTTCTTC
few,TRBV4-2,NA,16,TRBJ2-7,CASSQDPGSPSYEQYF,TGTGCCAGCAGCCAAGATCCCGGCAGTCCCTCCTACGAGCAGTACTTC
NA,TRBV6-1,NA,14,TRBJ1-1,CASSDKGQNTEAFF,TGTGCCAGCAGTGATAAGGGACAGAACACTGAAGCTTTCTTT
few,TRBV5-1,NA,12,TRBJ1-1,CASTLGGAEAFF,TGCGCCAGCACTCTAGGAGGGGCCGAAGCTTTCTTT
once,TRBV13,NA,16,TRBJ1-1,CASSLAGQITRPEAFF,TGTGCCAGCAGCTTAGCGGGGCAGATTACCCGGCCTGAAGCTTTCTTT
many,TRBV7-9,NA,12,TRBJ2-7,CASAGTSYEQYF,TGTGCCAGCGCCGGTACTTCCTACGAGCAGTACTTC
NA,TRBV4-1,NA,14,TRBJ2-2,CASSQDQFSGELFF,TGCGCCAGCAGCCAAGACCAGTTCTCCGGGGAGCTGTTTTTT
NA,TRBV6-1,NA,13,TRBJ1-3,CASGQPSGNTIYF,TGTGCCAGCGGGCAGCCCTCTGGAAACACCATATATTTT
NA,TRBV6-5,NA,14,TRBJ1-1,CASTPGWGTSEAFF,TGTGCCAGCACCCCCGGCTGGGGGACTTCTGAAGCTTTCTTT
NA,TRBV4-2,TRBD2,14,TRBJ2-1,CASSQASGNNEQFF,TGTGCCAGCAGCCAAGCTAGCGGGAACAATGAGCAGTTCTTC
few,TRBV19,TRBD2,15,TRBJ2-1,CASSDGGKPYNEQFF,TGTGCCAGTAGTGACGGGGGGAAGCCCTACAATGAGCAGTTCTTC
NA,TRBV5-6,TRBD2,18,TRBJ2-1,CASSLVGTSGSKSNEQFF,TGTGCCAGCAGCTTGGTGGGGACTAGCGGGAGTAAAAGCAATGAGCAGTTCTTC
many,TRBV9,NA,13,TRBJ2-1,CASSTALLNEQFF,TGTGCCAGCAGCACAGCATTGCTCAATGAGCAGTTCTTC
NA,TRBV24-1,NA,14,TRBJ2-1,CATSTSGSYNEQFF,TGTGCCACCAGTACGAGCGGCTCCTACAATGAGCAGTTCTTC
NA,TRBV2,NA,14,TRBJ2-5,CASSPRQDLETQYF,TGTGCCAGCAGTCCCCGACAGGACTTGGAGACCCAGTACTTC
NA,TRBV29-1,NA,13,TRBJ1-5,CSVGVGGFQPQHF,TGCAGCGTTGGGGTGGGAGGGTTTCAGCCCCAGCATTTT
NA,TRBV6-5,NA,12,TRBJ1-3,CASRAVGNTIYF,TGTGCCAGCAGAGCCGTGGGAAACACCATATATTTT
NA,TRBV10-3,NA,15,TRBJ2-2,CAISEGAGRSGELFF,TGTGCCATCAGTGAAGGTGCAGGGCGGTCCGGGGAGCTGTTTTTT
few,TRBV28,NA,15,TRBJ2-6,CASSFRGTGANVLTF,TGTGCCAGCAGTTTCCGGGGAACAGGGGCCAACGTCCTGACTTTC
NA,TRBV7-9,NA,13,TRBJ2-1,CASSLAKGYEQFF,TGTGCCAGCAGCTTAGCAAAGGGCTATGAGCAGTTCTTC
NA,TRBV27,NA,16,TRBJ1-6,CASSLGGGAGLSPLHF,TGTGCCAGCAGTCTCGGGGGAGGGGCCGGCTTGTCACCCCTCCACTTT